This TCR beta chain was sequenced during a study of response to subunit inactivated influenza vaccine. Study conclusions and caveats: Each seasonal flu vaccination may recruit only limited new T cells, authors suggested.

This clonotype was picked up a small number of times. Its antigen is as yet unknown. In TCRdb, the RT-PCR reads were re-called with MiXCR into one record per CDR3 protein. The sample includes under 550,000 distinct CDR3 sequences, around 8% of them seen just once. The J segment lost 7 bases and the V segment lost 4 bases, leaving 7 bases of the junction unmatched. The CDR3 has 14 residues. Per germline, CDR1 LGHDT and CDR2 YNNKEL (reference sequence). The gene calls are TRBV3-1 and TRBJ2-3; 8 nucleotides match TRBD1. The sequencing used PBMCs from blood, collected around 25 months after vaccination. The receptor was derived from a man in his fifties or sixties who received an inactivated influenza vaccine. The CDR3 loop is CASSPRDRSNTQYF. The CDR3 DNA is TGTGCCAGCAGCCCCCGGGACAGGAGCAATACGCAGTATTTT.